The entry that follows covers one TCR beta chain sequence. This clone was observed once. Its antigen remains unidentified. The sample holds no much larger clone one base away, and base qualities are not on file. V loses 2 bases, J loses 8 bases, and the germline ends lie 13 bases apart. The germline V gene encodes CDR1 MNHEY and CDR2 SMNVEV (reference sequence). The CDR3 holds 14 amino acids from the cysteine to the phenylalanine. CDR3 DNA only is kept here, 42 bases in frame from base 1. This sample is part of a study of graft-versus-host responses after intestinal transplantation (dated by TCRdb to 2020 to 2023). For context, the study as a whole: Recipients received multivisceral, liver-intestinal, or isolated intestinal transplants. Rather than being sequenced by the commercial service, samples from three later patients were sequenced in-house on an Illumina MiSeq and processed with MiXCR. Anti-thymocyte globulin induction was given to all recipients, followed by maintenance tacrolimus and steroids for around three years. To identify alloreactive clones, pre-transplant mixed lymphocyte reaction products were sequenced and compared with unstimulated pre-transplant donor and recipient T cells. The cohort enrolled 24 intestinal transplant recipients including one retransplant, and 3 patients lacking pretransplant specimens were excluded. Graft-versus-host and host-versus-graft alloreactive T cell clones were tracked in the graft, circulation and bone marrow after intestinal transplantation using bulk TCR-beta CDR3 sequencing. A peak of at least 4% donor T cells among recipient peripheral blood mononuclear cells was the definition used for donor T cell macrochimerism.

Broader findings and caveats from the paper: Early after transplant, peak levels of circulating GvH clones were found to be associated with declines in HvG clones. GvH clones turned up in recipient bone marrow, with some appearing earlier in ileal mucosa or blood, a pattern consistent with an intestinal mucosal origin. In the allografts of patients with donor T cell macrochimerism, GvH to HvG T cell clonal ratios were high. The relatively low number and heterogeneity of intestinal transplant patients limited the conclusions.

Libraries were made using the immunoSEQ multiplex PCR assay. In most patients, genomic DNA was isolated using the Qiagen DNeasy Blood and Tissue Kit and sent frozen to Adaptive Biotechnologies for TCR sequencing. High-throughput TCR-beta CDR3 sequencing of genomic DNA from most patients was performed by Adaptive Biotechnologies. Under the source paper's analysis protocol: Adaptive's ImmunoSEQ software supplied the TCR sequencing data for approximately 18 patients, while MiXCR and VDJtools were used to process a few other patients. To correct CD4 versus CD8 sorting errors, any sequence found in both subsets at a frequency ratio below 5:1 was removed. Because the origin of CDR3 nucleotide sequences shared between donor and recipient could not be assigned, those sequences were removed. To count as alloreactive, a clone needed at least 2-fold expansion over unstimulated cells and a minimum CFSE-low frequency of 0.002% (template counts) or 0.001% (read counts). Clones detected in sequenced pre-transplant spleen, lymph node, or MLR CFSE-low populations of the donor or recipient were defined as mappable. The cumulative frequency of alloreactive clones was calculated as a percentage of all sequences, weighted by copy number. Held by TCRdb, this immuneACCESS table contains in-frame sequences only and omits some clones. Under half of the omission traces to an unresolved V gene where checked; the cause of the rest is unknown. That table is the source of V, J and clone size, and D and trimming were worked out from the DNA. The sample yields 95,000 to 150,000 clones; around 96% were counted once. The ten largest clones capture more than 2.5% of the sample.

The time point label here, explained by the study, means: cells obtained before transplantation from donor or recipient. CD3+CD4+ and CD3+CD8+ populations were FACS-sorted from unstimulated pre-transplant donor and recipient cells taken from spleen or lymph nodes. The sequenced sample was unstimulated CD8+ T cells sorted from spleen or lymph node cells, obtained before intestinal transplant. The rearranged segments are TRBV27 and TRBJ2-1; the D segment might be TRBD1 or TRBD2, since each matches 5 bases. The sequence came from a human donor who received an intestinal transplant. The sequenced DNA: TGTGCCAGCAGTTTAAGTCAGAGGGGCGATGAGCAGTTCTTC. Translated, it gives CASSLSQRGDEQFF.